A selection of T cell receptor beta chains follows, all from one sample in a study of shared clonotypes between healthy human individuals. Repertoires were generated with immunoSEQ multiplex PCR, while TCRdb's copy carries only in-frame clones and drops some. Here the sample spans approximately 180,000 clones, 85% to 95% being singletons. Sequenced sample: naive CD4+ T cells sorted from blood. These TCRs come from a woman in her twenties or thirties in good health. The CDR3 runs from the conserved cysteine through the conserved F or W. Each record gives: clone size, D gene, V gene, J gene, CDR3 protein, CDR3 DNA. D genes are given only for firm matches. Clone size is shown for a subset of rows, as once, few, many or a class of expanded clone.

clone_size: -
d_call: -
v_call: TRBV7-9
j_call: TRBJ1-1
cdr3_aa: CASSLQGPNTEAFF
cdr3_nt: TGTGCCAGCAGCTTACAGGGGCCGAACACTGAAGCTTTCTTT

clone_size: once
d_call: TRBD1
v_call: TRBV7-2
j_call: TRBJ2-7
cdr3_aa: CASGQVSSYEQYF
cdr3_nt: TGTGCCAGCGGACAGGTCAGCTCCTACGAGCAGTACTTC

clone_size: -
d_call: -
v_call: TRBV19
j_call: TRBJ2-5
cdr3_aa: CASGRLTGETQYF
cdr3_nt: TGTGCCAGTGGACGCTTAACGGGGGAGACCCAGTACTTC

clone_size: -
d_call: -
v_call: TRBV4-1
j_call: TRBJ1-1
cdr3_aa: CASSQDLYRTEAFF
cdr3_nt: TGCGCCAGCAGCCAAGATTTATATCGGACTGAAGCTTTCTTT

clone_size: -
d_call: TRBD2
v_call: TRBV4-1
j_call: TRBJ2-1
cdr3_aa: CASSLLLFGRLVFF
cdr3_nt: TGCGCCAGCAGCCTCCTGCTGTTCGGGAGGCTGGTGTTCTTC

clone_size: -
d_call: -
v_call: TRBV2
j_call: TRBJ1-1
cdr3_aa: CASSESPRSENTEAFF
cdr3_nt: TGTGCCAGCAGTGAAAGCCCGAGATCCGAGAACACTGAAGCTTTCTTT

clone_size: -
d_call: TRBD1
v_call: TRBV7-7
j_call: TRBJ2-1
cdr3_aa: CASNLDRDDEQFF
cdr3_nt: TGTGCCAGCAACTTAGACAGGGACGATGAGCAGTTCTTC

clone_size: -
d_call: -
v_call: TRBV25-1
j_call: TRBJ1-3
cdr3_aa: CASSEFAGLLGGNTIYF
cdr3_nt: TGTGCCAGCAGTGAATTCGCGGGGCTGCTTGGTGGAAACACCATATATTTT

clone_size: -
d_call: TRBD1
v_call: TRBV28
j_call: TRBJ1-1
cdr3_aa: CASTLGQGVTEAFF
cdr3_nt: TGTGCCAGCACCCTCGGACAGGGGGTCACTGAAGCTTTCTTT

clone_size: -
d_call: -
v_call: TRBV5-1
j_call: TRBJ2-3
cdr3_aa: CASSLVWQDRRRGSDTQYF
cdr3_nt: TGCGCCAGCAGCTTGGTGTGGCAGGATAGGCGTCGCGGATCAGATACGCAGTATTTT

clone_size: -
d_call: TRBD1
v_call: TRBV6-4
j_call: TRBJ2-7
cdr3_aa: CASPLGTGLDEQYF
cdr3_nt: TGTGCCAGCCCCCTGGGGACAGGGCTCGACGAGCAGTACTTC

clone_size: -
d_call: TRBD1
v_call: TRBV11-2
j_call: TRBJ2-7
cdr3_aa: CASSWRQGWHEQYF
cdr3_nt: TGTGCCAGCAGCTGGAGACAGGGCTGGCACGAGCAGTACTTC

clone_size: -
d_call: -
v_call: TRBV19
j_call: TRBJ1-5
cdr3_aa: CASSIVKGTKGNQPQHF
cdr3_nt: TGTGCCAGTAGTATAGTAAAAGGGACTAAGGGCAATCAGCCCCAGCATTTT

clone_size: -
d_call: -
v_call: TRBV7-2
j_call: TRBJ2-4
cdr3_aa: CASGPKGDEFKGRNIQYF
cdr3_nt: TGTGCCAGCGGACCTAAGGGTGATGAATTCAAAGGGAGGAACATTCAGTACTTC

clone_size: -
d_call: -
v_call: TRBV7-2
j_call: TRBJ2-7
cdr3_aa: CASSLAGPFYEQYF
cdr3_nt: TGTGCCAGCAGCTTAGCCGGACCTTTCTACGAGCAGTACTTC

clone_size: -
d_call: TRBD2
v_call: TRBV29-1
j_call: TRBJ2-7
cdr3_aa: CSVALLAGPSYEQYF
cdr3_nt: TGCAGCGTTGCTCTACTAGCGGGTCCCTCCTACGAGCAGTACTTC

clone_size: once
d_call: TRBD1
v_call: TRBV5-1
j_call: TRBJ1-1
cdr3_aa: CASSRDRDLTEAFF
cdr3_nt: TGCGCCAGCAGCAGGGACAGGGACCTGACTGAAGCTTTCTTT

clone_size: -
d_call: TRBD2
v_call: TRBV18
j_call: TRBJ2-3
cdr3_aa: CASSPQGTSGRSDTQYF
cdr3_nt: TGTGCCAGCTCACCCCAAGGGACTAGCGGGAGGTCAGATACGCAGTATTTT

clone_size: -
d_call: -
v_call: TRBV11-2
j_call: TRBJ2-7
cdr3_aa: CASSLADAASYEQYF
cdr3_nt: TGTGCCAGCAGCTTAGCGGACGCAGCTTCCTACGAGCAGTACTTC

clone_size: -
d_call: -
v_call: TRBV6-5
j_call: TRBJ2-1
cdr3_aa: CASSYGPYNEQFF
cdr3_nt: TGTGCCAGCAGTTACGGGCCATACAATGAGCAGTTCTTC

clone_size: -
d_call: -
v_call: TRBV19
j_call: TRBJ1-5
cdr3_aa: CASSIGIDVNQPQHF
cdr3_nt: TGTGCCAGTAGTATAGGGATTGATGTTAATCAGCCCCAGCATTTT

clone_size: -
d_call: -
v_call: TRBV4-2
j_call: TRBJ2-7
cdr3_aa: CASSQALGNYEQYF
cdr3_nt: TGTGCCAGCAGCCAAGCACTGGGAAACTACGAGCAGTACTTC

clone_size: -
d_call: -
v_call: TRBV20-1
j_call: TRBJ2-7
cdr3_aa: CSGDYTYEQYF
cdr3_nt: TGCAGTGGCGACTATACCTACGAGCAGTACTTC

clone_size: -
d_call: -
v_call: TRBV7-5
j_call: TRBJ2-7
cdr3_aa: CASSSTTGIFPHRYEQYF
cdr3_nt: TGTGCCAGCAGCTCGACGACAGGGATCTTCCCTCATCGCTACGAGCAGTACTTC

clone_size: -
d_call: TRBD1
v_call: TRBV28
j_call: TRBJ1-2
cdr3_aa: CASSLGTGNYGYTF
cdr3_nt: TGTGCCAGCAGTTTAGGGACAGGGAACTATGGCTACACCTTC

clone_size: -
d_call: -
v_call: TRBV11-3
j_call: TRBJ2-1
cdr3_aa: CASSLGRQSNEQFF
cdr3_nt: TGTGCCAGCAGCTTAGGCAGGCAGAGTAATGAGCAGTTCTTC

clone_size: -
d_call: -
v_call: TRBV7-9
j_call: TRBJ1-1
cdr3_aa: CASSLVGVNTEAFF
cdr3_nt: TGTGCCAGCAGCTTAGTCGGGGTGAACACTGAAGCTTTCTTT

clone_size: -
d_call: -
v_call: TRBV10-2
j_call: TRBJ2-7
cdr3_aa: CASTPRGTANYEQYF
cdr3_nt: TGCGCCAGCACTCCTAGGGGGACTGCAAACTACGAGCAGTACTTC

clone_size: -
d_call: TRBD1
v_call: TRBV5-1
j_call: TRBJ2-7
cdr3_aa: CASSLTGGHEQYF
cdr3_nt: TGCGCCAGCAGCCTGACAGGGGGACACGAGCAGTACTTC

clone_size: -
d_call: -
v_call: TRBV18
j_call: TRBJ1-2
cdr3_aa: CASSPQETTNYGYTF
cdr3_nt: TGTGCCAGCTCACCACAAGAGACGACTAACTATGGCTACACCTTC

clone_size: -
d_call: -
v_call: TRBV13
j_call: TRBJ2-7
cdr3_aa: CASSGPYEQYF
cdr3_nt: TGTGCCAGCAGCGGTCCCTACGAGCAGTACTTC

clone_size: -
d_call: TRBD2
v_call: TRBV28
j_call: TRBJ2-7
cdr3_aa: CASSFPRGLKPYEQYF
cdr3_nt: TGTGCCAGCAGTTTCCCCCGGGGACTAAAACCCTACGAGCAGTACTTC

clone_size: -
d_call: TRBD2
v_call: TRBV27
j_call: TRBJ2-7
cdr3_aa: CASSGLAGLGFYEQYF
cdr3_nt: TGTGCCAGCAGCGGACTAGCGGGGTTGGGGTTCTACGAGCAGTACTTC

clone_size: -
d_call: -
v_call: TRBV10-3
j_call: TRBJ1-1
cdr3_aa: CAISEENTGREAFF
cdr3_nt: TGTGCCATCAGTGAGGAAAATACAGGCCGTGAAGCTTTCTTT

clone_size: -
d_call: TRBD1
v_call: TRBV30
j_call: TRBJ2-5
cdr3_aa: CAGLGDSKKETQYF
cdr3_nt: TGTGCCGGCCTCGGGGACAGTAAAAAAGAGACCCAGTACTTC

clone_size: -
d_call: TRBD1
v_call: TRBV5-1
j_call: TRBJ1-2
cdr3_aa: CASSPLGTGEGYTF
cdr3_nt: TGCGCCAGCAGCCCTTTAGGGACAGGGGAAGGCTACACCTTC

clone_size: -
d_call: -
v_call: TRBV5-1
j_call: TRBJ2-5
cdr3_aa: CASSLGKTQYF
cdr3_nt: TGCGCCAGCAGCCTCGGGAAGACCCAGTACTTC

clone_size: -
d_call: -
v_call: TRBV27
j_call: TRBJ1-5
cdr3_aa: CASSSDSFRGPQHF
cdr3_nt: TGTGCCAGCAGTTCAGATAGCTTCAGGGGTCCCCAGCATTTT

clone_size: -
d_call: -
v_call: TRBV28
j_call: TRBJ1-1
cdr3_aa: CASSWGGKGNTEAFF
cdr3_nt: TGTGCCAGCAGCTGGGGAGGGAAGGGGAACACTGAAGCTTTCTTT

clone_size: -
d_call: -
v_call: TRBV18
j_call: TRBJ2-3
cdr3_aa: CASSPLRTQYF
cdr3_nt: TGTGCCAGCTCACCACTTCGAACGCAGTATTTT

clone_size: -
d_call: -
v_call: TRBV5-1
j_call: TRBJ1-1
cdr3_aa: CASSLAGEGTEAFF
cdr3_nt: TGCGCCAGCAGCTTGGCCGGGGAGGGCACTGAAGCTTTCTTT

clone_size: -
d_call: -
v_call: TRBV5-1
j_call: TRBJ2-7
cdr3_aa: CASSRIVATYEQYF
cdr3_nt: TGCGCCAGCAGCCGGATCGTGGCCACCTACGAGCAGTACTTC

clone_size: -
d_call: TRBD1
v_call: TRBV6-4
j_call: TRBJ1-2
cdr3_aa: CASSGQGLTFTF
cdr3_nt: TGTGCCAGCAGCGGACAGGGCCTGACTTTCACCTTC

clone_size: once
d_call: TRBD1
v_call: TRBV28
j_call: TRBJ1-1
cdr3_aa: CASSGTGSTEAFF
cdr3_nt: TGTGCCAGCAGCGGGACAGGTAGTACTGAAGCTTTCTTT